This is a list of T cell receptor beta chains from one sample in a study of T cells in Graves' hyperthyroidism and ophthalmopathy. TCRdb fed the multiplex PCR reads into MiXCR, producing one record per CDR3 protein. The sample holds nearly 750,000 distinct CDR3 sequences; roughly a third are singletons and the top ten take more than 25%. Material for sequencing was blood. These receptors came from a woman aged 40 to 50 with Graves' hyperthyroidism. Both conserved end residues are part of each CDR3. Fields, in order: clone size, V gene, J gene, D gene, CDR3 DNA, CDR3 protein. D genes are given only for firm matches. Clone size is shown for a subset of rows, as once, few, many or a class of expanded clone.

few,TRBV27,TRBJ2-7,TRBD2,TGTGCCAGCAGGACAGCGGGAGAGTACGAGCAGTACTTC,CASRTAGEYEQYF
many,TRBV29-1,TRBJ2-7,.,TGCAGCGTGGGGGACTTCTCCTACGAGCAGTACTTC,CSVGDFSYEQYF
many,TRBV2,TRBJ2-7,TRBD1,TGTGCCACAGGACAGGGGGACTACGAGCAGTACTTC,CATGQGDYEQYF
many,TRBV6-5,TRBJ1-1,.,TGTGCCAGCATCCCCCGTGGTAACACTGAAGCTTTCTTT,CASIPRGNTEAFF
few,TRBV2,TRBJ1-1,.,TGTGCCAGCACCCACGGACAGCATTACACTGAAGCTTTCTTT,CASTHGQHYTEAFF
many,TRBV7-9,TRBJ2-7,TRBD2,TGTGCCAGCAGCCCCGGACTAGCGGGCGAGCAGTACTTC,CASSPGLAGEQYF
.,TRBV12-3/TRBV12-4,TRBJ2-7,TRBD1,TGTGCCAGCAGTTTATCGCCTTCCCCCTACGGACAGGTTGGTAGCGAGCAGTACTTC,CASSLSPSPYGQVGSEQYF
.,TRBV9,TRBJ1-2,TRBD1,TGTGCCAGCAGCCTAGGTCCCGGGACAGGCTATGGCTACACCTTC,CASSLGPGTGYGYTF
few,TRBV9,TRBJ2-5,.,TGTGCCAGCGGCGGGTTGATGGGGGACGAGACCCAGTACTTC,CASGGLMGDETQYF
.,TRBV7-9,TRBJ1-6,TRBD1,TGTGCCAGCAGCTTCGAGGGGGCGAATCCACCCCTCCACTTT,CASSFEGANPPLHF
.,TRBV10-3,TRBJ2-7,.,TGTGCCATCAGCCAAAAGGGGGGGGAAACGTCCTACGAGCAGTACTTC,CAISQKGGETSYEQYF
few,TRBV4-3,TRBJ2-2,.,TGCGCCAGCAGCCAAGAACCACAGAACACCGGGGAGCTGTTTTTT,CASSQEPQNTGELFF
once,TRBV20-1,TRBJ2-5,TRBD2,TGCAGTGCTAGCGGGGGGGCCGGGACCCAGTACTTC,CSASGGAGTQYF
many,TRBV20-1,TRBJ1-6,TRBD1,TGCAGAACCGGGACAGGGGGTTCACCCCTCCACTTT,CRTGTGGSPLHF
few,TRBV6-6,TRBJ1-1,.,TGTGCCAGCAGTTACTCGGATACAGGGTACGCTGAAGCTTTCTTT,CASSYSDTGYAEAFF
many,TRBV29-1,TRBJ2-5,.,TGCAGCGCCCGGGACCTAAGGTACCAAGAGACCCAGTACTTC,CSARDLRYQETQYF
few,TRBV6-6,TRBJ2-7,.,TGTGCCAGCAGTCCGATTCCCACTGCCGGGATCTACGAGCAGTACTTC,CASSPIPTAGIYEQYF
.,TRBV12-3/TRBV12-4,TRBJ2-7,TRBD1,TGTGCCAGCAGCTCCACAGGGGCCGAGCAGTACTTC,CASSSTGAEQYF
many,TRBV19,TRBJ2-7,.,TGTGCCAGTAGTATGGCAGGGGCCTACGAGCAGTACTTC,CASSMAGAYEQYF
many,TRBV10-3,TRBJ2-2,TRBD1,TGTGCCATCAGTGATCTCCGACAGGGAGATACCGGGGAGCTGTTTTTT,CAISDLRQGDTGELFF
many,TRBV12-3/TRBV12-4,TRBJ1-1,TRBD1,TGTGCCAGCACCGACGGGACAGAGAACACTGAAGCTTTCTTT,CASTDGTENTEAFF
.,TRBV28,TRBJ2-7,.,TGTGCCAGCAGGTCGACAGTCCCCTACGAGCAGTACTTC,CASRSTVPYEQYF
many,TRBV7-2,TRBJ1-6,.,TGTGCCAGCAGCCAGCAGGGGCAGGCCAATTCACCCCTCCACTTT,CASSQQGQANSPLHF
many,TRBV12-3/TRBV12-4,TRBJ1-2,.,TGTGCCAGCACCCCGGCCAGGGTAGTCGACTATGGCTACACCTTC,CASTPARVVDYGYTF
many,TRBV20-1,TRBJ2-5,.,TGCAGTGCTAGAGATTGGGGGCCGGGGGAGACCCAGTACTTC,CSARDWGPGETQYF
.,TRBV24-1,TRBJ2-6,TRBD1,TGTGCCACCCGTGACAGGGGCTCTGGGGCCAACGTCCTGACTTTC,CATRDRGSGANVLTF
few,TRBV12-3/TRBV12-4,TRBJ1-1,.,TGTGCCAGCTTAGGGATCTCGGACACTGAAGCTTTCTTT,CASLGISDTEAFF
.,TRBV4-3,TRBJ2-2,TRBD1,TGCGCCAGCAGCGTCCAACAGGGGCCCGGGGAGCTGTTTTTT,CASSVQQGPGELFF
many,TRBV5-1,TRBJ2-2,.,TGCGCCAGCAGCTTGTCGGGAAGTGGCACCGGGGAGCTGTTTTTT,CASSLSGSGTGELFF
many,TRBV7-9,TRBJ2-2,.,TGTGCCAGCAGCCCGGGACGCGATGACGGGGAGCTGTTTTTT,CASSPGRDDGELFF
many,TRBV12-3/TRBV12-4,TRBJ1-3,.,TGTGCCAGCAGTTTCTACGGAAACACCATATATTTT,CASSFYGNTIYF
few,TRBV11-2,TRBJ2-7,.,TGTGCCAGCAGCTTAGGCGCGACTAGTTCCGCCTACGAGCAGTACTTC,CASSLGATSSAYEQYF
.,TRBV24-1,TRBJ2-7,.,TGTGCCACCAGTGCTGGACAGTCCTACGAGCAGTACTTC,CATSAGQSYEQYF
many,TRBV29-1,TRBJ2-2,.,TGCAGCTTCCGACTCGAAAACACCGGGGAGCTGTTTTTT,CSFRLENTGELFF
many,TRBV12-3/TRBV12-4,TRBJ1-4,TRBD1,TGTGCCAGCAGTTTGCCGGGACAGGGAGGGAAACTGTTTTTT,CASSLPGQGGKLFF